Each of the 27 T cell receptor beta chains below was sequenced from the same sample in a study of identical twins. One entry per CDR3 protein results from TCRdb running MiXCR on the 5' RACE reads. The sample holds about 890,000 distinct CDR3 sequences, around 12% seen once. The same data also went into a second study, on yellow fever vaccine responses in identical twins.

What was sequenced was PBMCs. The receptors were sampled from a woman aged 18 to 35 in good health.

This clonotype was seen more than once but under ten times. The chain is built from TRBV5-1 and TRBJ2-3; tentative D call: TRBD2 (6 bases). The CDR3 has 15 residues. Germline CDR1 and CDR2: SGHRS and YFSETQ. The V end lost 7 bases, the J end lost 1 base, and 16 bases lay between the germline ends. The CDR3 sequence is CASVTGVGRTDTQYF. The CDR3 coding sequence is TGCGCCAGCGTCACGGGGGTAGGACGCACAGATACGCAGTATTTT.

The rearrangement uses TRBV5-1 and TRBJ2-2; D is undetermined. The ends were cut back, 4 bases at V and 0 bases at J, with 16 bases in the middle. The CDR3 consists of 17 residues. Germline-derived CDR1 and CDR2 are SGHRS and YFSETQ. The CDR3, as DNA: TGCGCCAGCAGCACCGGTGGAGCCCTGACGAACACCGGGGAGCTGTTTTTT. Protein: CASSTGGALTNTGELFF. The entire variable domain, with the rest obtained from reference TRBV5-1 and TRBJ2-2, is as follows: KAGVTQTPRYLIKTRGQQVTLSCSPISGHRSVSWYQQTPGQGLQFLFEYFSETQRNKGNFPGRFSGRQFSNSRSEMNVSTLELGDSALYLCASSTGGALTNTGELFFGEGSRLTVL.

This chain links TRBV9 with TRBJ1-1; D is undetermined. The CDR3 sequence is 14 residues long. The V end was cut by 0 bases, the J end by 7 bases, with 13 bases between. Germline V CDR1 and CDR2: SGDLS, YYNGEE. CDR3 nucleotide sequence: TGTGCCAGCAGCGTAGACGGGTTCTCGGATGAAGCTTTCTTT. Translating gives CASSVDGFSDEAFF.

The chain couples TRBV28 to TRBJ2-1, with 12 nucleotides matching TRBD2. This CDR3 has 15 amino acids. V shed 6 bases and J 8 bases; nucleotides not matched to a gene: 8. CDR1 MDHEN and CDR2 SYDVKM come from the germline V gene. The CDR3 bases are TGTGCCAGCAGGACTAGCGGGAGCTCAGGCGATGAGCAGTTCTTC. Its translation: CASRTSGSSGDEQFF.

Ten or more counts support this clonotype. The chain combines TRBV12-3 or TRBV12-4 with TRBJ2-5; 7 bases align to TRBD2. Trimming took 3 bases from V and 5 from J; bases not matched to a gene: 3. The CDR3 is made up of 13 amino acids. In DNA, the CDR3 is TGTGCCAGCAGTTTTACGGGGGGTGAGACCCAGTACTTC. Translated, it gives CASSFTGGETQYF.

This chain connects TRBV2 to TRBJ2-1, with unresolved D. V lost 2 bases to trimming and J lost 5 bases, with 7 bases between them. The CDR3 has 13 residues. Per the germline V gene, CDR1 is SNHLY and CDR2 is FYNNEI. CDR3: CASSERLNNEQFF. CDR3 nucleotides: TGTGCCAGCAGTGAAAGGCTTAACAATGAGCAGTTCTTC.

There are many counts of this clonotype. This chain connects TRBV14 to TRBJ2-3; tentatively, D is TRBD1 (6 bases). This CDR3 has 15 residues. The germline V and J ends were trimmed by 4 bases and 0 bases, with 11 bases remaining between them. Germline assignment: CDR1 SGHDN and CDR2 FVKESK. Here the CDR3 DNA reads TGTGCCAGCAGCCTACAGGGATATAGCACAGATACGCAGTATTTT. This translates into CASSLQGYSTDTQYF. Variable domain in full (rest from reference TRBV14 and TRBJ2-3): EAGVTQFPSHSVIEKGQTVTLRCDPISGHDNLYWYRRVMGKEIKFLLHFVKESKQDESGMPNNRFLAERTGGTYSTLKVQPAELEDSGVYFCASSLQGYSTDTQYFGPGTRLTVL.

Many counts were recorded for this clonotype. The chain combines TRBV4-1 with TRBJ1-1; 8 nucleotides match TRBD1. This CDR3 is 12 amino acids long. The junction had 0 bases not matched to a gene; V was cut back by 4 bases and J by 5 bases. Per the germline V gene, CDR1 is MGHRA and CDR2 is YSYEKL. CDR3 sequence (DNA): TGCGCCAGCAGCCGACAGGGGACTGAAGCTTTCTTT. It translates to CASSRQGTEAFF.

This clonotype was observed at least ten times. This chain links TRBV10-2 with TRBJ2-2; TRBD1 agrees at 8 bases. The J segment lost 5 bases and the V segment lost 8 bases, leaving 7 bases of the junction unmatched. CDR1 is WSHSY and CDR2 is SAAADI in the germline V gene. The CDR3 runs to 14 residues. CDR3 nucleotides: TGCGCCAGCCGACAGGGGTTTAGAACCGGGGAGCTGTTTTTT. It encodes CASRQGFRTGELFF.

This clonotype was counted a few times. The CDR3 here is CASSPVPGGIQYF. The CDR3 nucleotides are TGCGCCAGCAGCCCTGTTCCTGGTGGCATTCAGTACTTC. The chain combines TRBV4-1 with TRBJ2-4; no reliable D call. The CDR3 length is 13 residues. The V gene lost 4 bases and the J gene lost 9 bases, with 13 bases spanning the gap. Germline-derived CDR1 and CDR2 are MGHRA and YSYEKL.

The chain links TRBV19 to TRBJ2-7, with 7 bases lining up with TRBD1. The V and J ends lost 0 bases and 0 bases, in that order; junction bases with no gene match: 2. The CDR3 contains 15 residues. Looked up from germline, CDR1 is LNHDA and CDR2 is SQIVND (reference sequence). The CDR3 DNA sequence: TGTGCCAGTAGTATAGATCGGGACAGCTCCTACGAGCAGTACTTC. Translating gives CASSIDRDSSYEQYF.

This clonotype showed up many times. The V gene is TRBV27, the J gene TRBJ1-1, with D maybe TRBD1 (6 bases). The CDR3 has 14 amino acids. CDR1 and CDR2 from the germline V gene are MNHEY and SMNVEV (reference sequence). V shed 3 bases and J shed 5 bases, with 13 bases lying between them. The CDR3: CASSFYQGNTEAFF. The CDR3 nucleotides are TGTGCCAGCAGTTTTTACCAGGGGAATACTGAAGCTTTCTTT.

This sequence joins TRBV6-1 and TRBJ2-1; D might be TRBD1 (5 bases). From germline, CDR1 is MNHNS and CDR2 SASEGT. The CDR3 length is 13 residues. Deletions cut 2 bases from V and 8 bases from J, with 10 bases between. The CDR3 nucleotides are TGTGCCAGCAGTGAACAGGGTTGGGATGAGCAGTTCTTC. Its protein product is CASSEQGWDEQFF.

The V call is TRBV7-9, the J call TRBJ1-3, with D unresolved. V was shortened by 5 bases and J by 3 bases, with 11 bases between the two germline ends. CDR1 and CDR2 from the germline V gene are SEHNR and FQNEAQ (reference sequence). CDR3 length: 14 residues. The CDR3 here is CASSPPTVGNTIYF. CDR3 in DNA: TGTGCCAGCAGCCCACCAACGGTTGGAAACACCATATATTTT.

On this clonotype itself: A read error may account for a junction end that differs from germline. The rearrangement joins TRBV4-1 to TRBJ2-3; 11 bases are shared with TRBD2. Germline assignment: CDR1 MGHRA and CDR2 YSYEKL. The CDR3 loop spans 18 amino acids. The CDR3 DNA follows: TGCGCCAGCAGCCAAGAGGCCTTAGCGGGGGGGCGATCTAGCAATTTGAATTTT. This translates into CASSQEALAGGRSSNLNF.

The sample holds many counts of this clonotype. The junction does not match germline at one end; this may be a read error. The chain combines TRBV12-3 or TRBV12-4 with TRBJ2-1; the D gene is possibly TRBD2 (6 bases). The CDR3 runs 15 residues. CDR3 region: CASRRYGDSDNEQFF. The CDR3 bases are TGTGCCAGTAGGAGGTACGGGGACTCCGACAATGAGCAGTTCTTC.

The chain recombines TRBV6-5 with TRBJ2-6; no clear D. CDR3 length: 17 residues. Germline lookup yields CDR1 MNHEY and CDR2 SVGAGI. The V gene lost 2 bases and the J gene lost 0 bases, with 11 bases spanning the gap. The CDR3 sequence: CASSYPEQSSGANVLTF. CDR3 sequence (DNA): TGTGCCAGCAGTTACCCGGAACAGAGCTCTGGGGCCAACGTCCTGACTTTC.

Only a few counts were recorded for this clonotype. The CDR3 here is CASGAQGADTEAFF. As DNA, the CDR3 is TGTGCCAGCGGCGCACAGGGGGCGGACACTGAAGCTTTCTTT. The chain joins TRBV14 to TRBJ1-1; 9 positions match TRBD1. Germline CDR1 is SGHDN and CDR2 is FVKESK. V was pared by 8 bases and J by 3 bases, with 7 bases of the junction left unmatched. There are 14 residues in the CDR3.

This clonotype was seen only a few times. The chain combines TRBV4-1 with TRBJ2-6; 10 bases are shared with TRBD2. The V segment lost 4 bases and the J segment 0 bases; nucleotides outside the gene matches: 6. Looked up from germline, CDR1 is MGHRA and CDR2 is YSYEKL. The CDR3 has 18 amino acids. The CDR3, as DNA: TGCGCCAGCAGCCTTGGACTAGCGGAAAGCTCTGGGGCCAACGTCCTGACTTTC. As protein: CASSLGLAESSGANVLTF.

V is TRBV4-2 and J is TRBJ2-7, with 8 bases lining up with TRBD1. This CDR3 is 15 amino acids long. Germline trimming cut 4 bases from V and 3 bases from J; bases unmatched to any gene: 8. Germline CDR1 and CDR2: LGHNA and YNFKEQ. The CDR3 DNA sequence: TGTGCCAGCAGCCCAAGCAGGACAGGGTACTACGAGCAGTACTTC. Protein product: CASSPSRTGYYEQYF.

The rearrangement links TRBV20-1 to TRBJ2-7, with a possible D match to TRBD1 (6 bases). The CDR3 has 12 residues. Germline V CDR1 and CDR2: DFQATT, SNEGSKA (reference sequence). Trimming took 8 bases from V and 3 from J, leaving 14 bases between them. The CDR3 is CSPLDSYYEQYV. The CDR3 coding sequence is TGCAGTCCTCTGGACAGCTACTACGAGCAGTACGTC.

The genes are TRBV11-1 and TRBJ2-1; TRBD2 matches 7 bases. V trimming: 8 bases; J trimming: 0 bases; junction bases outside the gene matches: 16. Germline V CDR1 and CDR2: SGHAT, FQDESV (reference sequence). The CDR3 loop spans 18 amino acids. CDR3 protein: CASCPSLASGGSYNEQFF. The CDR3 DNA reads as TGTGCCAGCTGCCCTAGTCTTGCGTCGGGGGGCTCCTACAATGAGCAGTTCTTC.

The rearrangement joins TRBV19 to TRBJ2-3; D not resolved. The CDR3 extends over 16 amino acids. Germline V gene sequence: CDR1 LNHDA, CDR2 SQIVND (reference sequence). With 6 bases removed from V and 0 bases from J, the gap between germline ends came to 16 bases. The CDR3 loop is CASRSYDLSSTDTQYF. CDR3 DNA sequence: TGTGCCAGTAGGTCGTATGACCTTTCTAGCACAGATACGCAGTATTTT.

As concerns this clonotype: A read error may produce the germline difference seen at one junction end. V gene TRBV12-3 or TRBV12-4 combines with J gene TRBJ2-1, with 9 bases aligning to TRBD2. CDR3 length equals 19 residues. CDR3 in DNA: TGTGCCAGCTGTTTATACCAGCGGGGGGTTCCCACGAACTCACAATGGCAGTTCTTC. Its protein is CASCLYQRGVPTNSQWQFF.

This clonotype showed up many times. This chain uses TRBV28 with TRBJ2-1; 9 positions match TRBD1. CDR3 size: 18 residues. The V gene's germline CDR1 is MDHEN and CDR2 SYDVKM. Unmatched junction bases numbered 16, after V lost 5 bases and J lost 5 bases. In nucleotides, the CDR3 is TGTGCCAGCAGTACCAACCGGGACAGGGTTTTTTCCAACAATGAGCAGTTCTTC. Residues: CASSTNRDRVFSNNEQFF.

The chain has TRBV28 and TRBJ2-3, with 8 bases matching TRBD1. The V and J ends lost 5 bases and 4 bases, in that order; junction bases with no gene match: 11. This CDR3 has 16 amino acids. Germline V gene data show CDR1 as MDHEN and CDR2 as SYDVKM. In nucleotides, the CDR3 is TGTGCCAGCAGTCCGTGGGACAGGCCAGGAGCAGATACGCAGTATTTT. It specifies CASSPWDRPGADTQYF.

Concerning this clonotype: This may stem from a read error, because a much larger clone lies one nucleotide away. CDR3 protein: CAISLAGNIQYF. The CDR3 DNA reads as TGTGCCATCAGCCTAGCGGGAAACATTCAGTACTTC. The rearrangement joins TRBV10-3 to TRBJ2-4, with TRBD2 matching 8 bases. The CDR3 sequence is 12 residues long. V lost 6 bases to trimming and J lost 6 bases; unmatched junction nucleotides: 1. The germline V gene has CDR1 ENHRY and CDR2 SYGVKD.